The clone carrying this T cell receptor (beta chain) showed up just once. Here immunoSEQ multiplex PCR was the method, and the copy in TCRdb shows in-frame clones only, minus some. The sample has approximately 50,000 clones; about 92% are singletons. This record belongs to a study of control samples from healthy donors and cancer patients. Losses at the gene ends were 7 bases for V and 6 bases for J; bases not matched to a gene: 10. CDR1 is MNHEY and CDR2 is SVGEGT in the germline V gene. The CDR3 runs to 14 residues. The source material was PBMCs. The chain employs TRBV6-2 or TRBV6-3 and TRBJ2-3; TRBD2 matches 7 bases. The source is a man aged 30 to 45 with colorectal cancer. The CDR3 protein is CASTPGGGQDTQYF. CDR3 coding DNA: TGTGCCAGCACCCCCGGGGGAGGGCAGGATACGCAGTATTTT.